The rows below give T cell receptor beta chains drawn from one sample of a study of T cell repertoires in cytomegalovirus infection. TCRdb analysed the reads with MiXCR anew, one entry per CDR3 protein. The sample has 450,000 to 550,000 distinct CDR3 sequences; 42% are singletons. Their antigens are not known. The sample in question was cultured PBMCs, obtained from culture after CMV antigen stimulation. The receptors stem from a human donor in good health (CMV status not recorded). Some clones in this sample may be carry-over from other donors' samples. Each CDR3 is given with its conserved first and last residue. A D gene is named only where the DNA matches it firmly. The size of a clone is reported for some rows only, either as once, few or many, or as a class for expanded clones.

j_gene: TRBJ2-1; v_gene: TRBV25-1; d_gene: TRBD1; abundance: .; CDR3nt: TGTGCCAGCAGCCCCCGACAGGGCCACCATGAGCAGTTCTTC; CDR3aa: CASSPRQGHHEQFF
j_gene: TRBJ1-2; v_gene: TRBV7-2; d_gene: .; abundance: .; CDR3nt: TGTGCCAGCAGCTTTACGTGGGACTATGGCTACACCTTC; CDR3aa: CASSFTWDYGYTF
j_gene: TRBJ1-3; v_gene: TRBV7-9; d_gene: .; abundance: .; CDR3nt: TGTGCCAGCAGCTTAATAGGGCGCAGCACCCATATTTCTGGAAACACCATATATTTT; CDR3aa: CASSLIGRSTHISGNTIYF
j_gene: TRBJ1-2; v_gene: TRBV28; d_gene: TRBD1; abundance: .; CDR3nt: TGTGCCAGCAGCTTAACCGGGACAGAGGATGGCTACACCTTC; CDR3aa: CASSLTGTEDGYTF
j_gene: TRBJ2-3; v_gene: TRBV7-2; d_gene: .; abundance: few; CDR3nt: TGTGCCAGCAGCTCGGACCCAAACACAGATACGCAGTATTTT; CDR3aa: CASSSDPNTDTQYF
j_gene: TRBJ1-6; v_gene: TRBV4-3; d_gene: .; abundance: few; CDR3nt: TGCGCCAGCAGCCGCTCATCGGGAATTTATAATTCACCCCTCCACTTT; CDR3aa: CASSRSSGIYNSPLHF
j_gene: TRBJ2-7; v_gene: TRBV12-3/TRBV12-4; d_gene: .; abundance: .; CDR3nt: TGTGCCAGCAGTTTAGCGGGGGGGCAGGGCGAGCAGTACTTC; CDR3aa: CASSLAGGQGEQYF
j_gene: TRBJ1-3; v_gene: TRBV6-1; d_gene: .; abundance: many; CDR3nt: TGTGCCAGCAGCGACAGACGGAGCTCTGGAAACACCATATATTTT; CDR3aa: CASSDRRSSGNTIYF
j_gene: TRBJ1-4; v_gene: TRBV7-4; d_gene: TRBD1; abundance: .; CDR3nt: TGTGCCAGCAGCTCCCACCTTAGACCGGGACAGAAATTTCAGGGAAGTGAAAAACTGTTTTTT; CDR3aa: CASSSHLRPGQKFQGSEKLFF
j_gene: TRBJ1-1; v_gene: TRBV11-2; d_gene: .; abundance: .; CDR3nt: TGTGCCAGCAGCCCAAGGGTTCATGCGAACACTGAAGCTTTCTTT; CDR3aa: CASSPRVHANTEAFF
j_gene: TRBJ1-6; v_gene: TRBV2; d_gene: TRBD1; abundance: .; CDR3nt: TGTGCCAGCAGAAGGAGGACAGGGACTTTAAATTCACCCCTCCACTTT; CDR3aa: CASRRRTGTLNSPLHF
j_gene: TRBJ1-5; v_gene: TRBV27; d_gene: TRBD1; abundance: few; CDR3nt: TGTGCCAGCAGTTTAAGAGGGACAGGGGGCAATCAGCCCCAGCATTTT; CDR3aa: CASSLRGTGGNQPQHF
j_gene: TRBJ2-3; v_gene: TRBV20-1; d_gene: .; abundance: .; CDR3nt: TGCAGTGCTCTAGAGGATATGGGAACCCAAAGCACAGATACGCAGTATTTT; CDR3aa: CSALEDMGTQSTDTQYF
j_gene: TRBJ2-1; v_gene: TRBV27; d_gene: .; abundance: .; CDR3nt: TGTGCCAGCAACCAGGGGGGGAATGAGCAGTTCTTC; CDR3aa: CASNQGGNEQFF
j_gene: TRBJ2-1; v_gene: TRBV7-7; d_gene: .; abundance: .; CDR3nt: TGTGCCAGCAGCCCATTCGGCTTAGCGCTCTCCTACAATGAGCAGTTCTTC; CDR3aa: CASSPFGLALSYNEQFF
j_gene: TRBJ2-3; v_gene: TRBV12-3/TRBV12-4; d_gene: TRBD1; abundance: .; CDR3nt: TGTGCCAGTCTCCGGACAGGGAGTACGGATACGCAGTATTTT; CDR3aa: CASLRTGSTDTQYF
j_gene: TRBJ1-3; v_gene: TRBV6-6; d_gene: .; abundance: .; CDR3nt: TGTGCCAGCAACATAATAGAGGGGTTCTCTGGAAACACCATATATTTT; CDR3aa: CASNIIEGFSGNTIYF
j_gene: TRBJ2-1; v_gene: TRBV18; d_gene: TRBD2; abundance: .; CDR3nt: TGTGCCAGCTCACCAGGGACTAGCGGGGAGAATGAGCAGTTCTTC; CDR3aa: CASSPGTSGENEQFF
j_gene: TRBJ2-5; v_gene: TRBV20-1; d_gene: .; abundance: .; CDR3nt: TGCAGTGCTAGCTATTATGTCAGGGGTTGGCAAGAGACCCAGTACTTC; CDR3aa: CSASYYVRGWQETQYF
j_gene: TRBJ2-1; v_gene: TRBV11-2; d_gene: TRBD2; abundance: few; CDR3nt: TGTGCCAGCAGCTCATATAGCGGGAGTTTCGATGAGCAGTTCTTC; CDR3aa: CASSSYSGSFDEQFF
j_gene: TRBJ2-1; v_gene: TRBV5-4; d_gene: TRBD2; abundance: few; CDR3nt: TGTGCCAGCAGCTTGTTATTTAGCGGGGCTTGGAATGAGCAGTTCTTC; CDR3aa: CASSLLFSGAWNEQFF
j_gene: TRBJ2-3; v_gene: TRBV7-2; d_gene: TRBD2; abundance: few; CDR3nt: TGTGCCAGCAGTATAACCGGGACTAGCGGCACAGATACGCAGTATTTT; CDR3aa: CASSITGTSGTDTQYF
j_gene: TRBJ2-2; v_gene: TRBV3-1; d_gene: TRBD2; abundance: few; CDR3nt: TGTGCCAGCAGCCAAGATCTAGGGACTAGCGGAACGAACACCGGGGAGCTGTTTTTT; CDR3aa: CASSQDLGTSGTNTGELFF
j_gene: TRBJ1-2; v_gene: TRBV7-2; d_gene: .; abundance: many; CDR3nt: TGTGCCAGCAGCCCCTACAACACAGGGATCAGTGGCTACACCTTC; CDR3aa: CASSPYNTGISGYTF
j_gene: TRBJ2-6; v_gene: TRBV15; d_gene: .; abundance: .; CDR3nt: TGTGCCACCAGCACGGGGGGCAGTGGGGCCAACGTCCTGACTTTC; CDR3aa: CATSTGGSGANVLTF
j_gene: TRBJ2-1; v_gene: TRBV10-3; d_gene: .; abundance: .; CDR3nt: TGTGCCATCAGTGGGGGGATCGAGCAGTTCTTC; CDR3aa: CAISGGIEQFF
j_gene: TRBJ2-1; v_gene: TRBV7-2; d_gene: .; abundance: many; CDR3nt: TGTGCCAGCAGCTTCTTGGCGGGCTCCTACAATGAGCAGTTCTTC; CDR3aa: CASSFLAGSYNEQFF
j_gene: TRBJ2-3; v_gene: TRBV5-1; d_gene: TRBD2; abundance: .; CDR3nt: TGCGCCAGCAGCCGCGGGACTAGCGGGGGGGCGGGCACAGATACGCAGTATTTT; CDR3aa: CASSRGTSGGAGTDTQYF
j_gene: TRBJ2-4; v_gene: TRBV12-3/TRBV12-4; d_gene: .; abundance: .; CDR3nt: TGTGCCAGTTCCCCGGGGCAGCTAGCCAAAAACATTCAGTACTTC; CDR3aa: CASSPGQLAKNIQYF
j_gene: TRBJ2-7; v_gene: TRBV19; d_gene: .; abundance: .; CDR3nt: TGTGCCAGTAGTCTGGGGGACTTGGTATCCTACGAGCAGTACTTC; CDR3aa: CASSLGDLVSYEQYF
j_gene: TRBJ2-1; v_gene: TRBV7-2; d_gene: .; abundance: .; CDR3nt: TGTGCCAGCAGCTTGATTCGTGAGACAGCCGGTGAGCAGTTCTTC; CDR3aa: CASSLIRETAGEQFF
j_gene: TRBJ2-3; v_gene: TRBV5-1; d_gene: .; abundance: .; CDR3nt: TGCGCCAGCAGCTCGAAACTGACAGATTATACGCAGTATTTT; CDR3aa: CASSSKLTDYTQYF
j_gene: TRBJ1-5; v_gene: TRBV7-2; d_gene: .; abundance: .; CDR3nt: TGTGCCAGCAGCTTAGTGAGGGAACAGCCCCAGCATTTT; CDR3aa: CASSLVREQPQHF
j_gene: TRBJ2-1; v_gene: TRBV11-2; d_gene: TRBD2; abundance: .; CDR3nt: TGTGCCAGCAGCCCATGGCGGGGGAGTTGGAATGAGCAGTTCTTC; CDR3aa: CASSPWRGSWNEQFF
j_gene: TRBJ2-4; v_gene: TRBV20-1; d_gene: .; abundance: .; CDR3nt: TGCAGTGCCGAGGACATAGCCAAAAACATTCAGTACTTC; CDR3aa: CSAEDIAKNIQYF
j_gene: TRBJ2-5; v_gene: TRBV28; d_gene: .; abundance: once; CDR3nt: TGTGCCAGCTCTAACCTAAGGGAGACCCAGTACTTC; CDR3aa: CASSNLRETQYF
j_gene: TRBJ2-3; v_gene: TRBV7-9; d_gene: TRBD2; abundance: .; CDR3nt: TGTGCCAGCAGCTCCGAAGCGGGGGGCACAGATACGCAGTATTTT; CDR3aa: CASSSEAGGTDTQYF
j_gene: TRBJ1-3; v_gene: TRBV7-6; d_gene: .; abundance: few; CDR3nt: TGTGCCAGCAGCACCGGCCCCCACCAGAGAATCACTGGAAACACCATATATTTT; CDR3aa: CASSTGPHQRITGNTIYF
j_gene: TRBJ2-1; v_gene: TRBV20-1; d_gene: TRBD2; abundance: .; CDR3nt: TGCAGTGCTTTAGGCGGCGGGAGGGTATACAATGAGCAGTTCTTC; CDR3aa: CSALGGGRVYNEQFF
j_gene: TRBJ2-1; v_gene: TRBV2; d_gene: TRBD2; abundance: .; CDR3nt: TGTGCCAGCAAGTTAGCGGGAGGCCCCTACAATGAGCAGTTCTTC; CDR3aa: CASKLAGGPYNEQFF
j_gene: TRBJ2-5; v_gene: TRBV6-2/TRBV6-3; d_gene: .; abundance: .; CDR3nt: TGTGCCAGCAGTTACAATCTTCGCGCTCCACAATCCCAAGAGACCCAGTACTTC; CDR3aa: CASSYNLRAPQSQETQYF
j_gene: TRBJ2-2; v_gene: TRBV7-9; d_gene: TRBD2; abundance: .; CDR3nt: TGTGCCAGCACCGAGGGAGGGTCTGTCGGGGAGCTGTTTTTT; CDR3aa: CASTEGGSVGELFF
j_gene: TRBJ2-3; v_gene: TRBV7-8; d_gene: .; abundance: .; CDR3nt: TGTGCCAGCAGCTTAGCGGTCGGAGCCTACACAGATACGCAGTATTTT; CDR3aa: CASSLAVGAYTDTQYF
j_gene: TRBJ1-1; v_gene: TRBV28; d_gene: .; abundance: .; CDR3nt: TGTGCCAGCCCTGGAAGGAGGGGAACATTTGAAGCTTTCTTT; CDR3aa: CASPGRRGTFEAFF
j_gene: TRBJ1-1; v_gene: TRBV5-1; d_gene: .; abundance: .; CDR3nt: TGCGCCAGCCGGTCCCCGAAGGGGTCGAGGTCGAACACTGAAGCTTTCTTT; CDR3aa: CASRSPKGSRSNTEAFF
j_gene: TRBJ1-1; v_gene: TRBV18; d_gene: .; abundance: .; CDR3nt: TGTGCCAGCTCACCGGGGGCCGGCGGGAACACTGAAGCTTTCTTT; CDR3aa: CASSPGAGGNTEAFF
j_gene: TRBJ2-1; v_gene: TRBV7-8; d_gene: .; abundance: many; CDR3nt: TGTGCCAGCAGCTTAGTGGGTAATTCCTACAATGAGCAGTTCTTC; CDR3aa: CASSLVGNSYNEQFF